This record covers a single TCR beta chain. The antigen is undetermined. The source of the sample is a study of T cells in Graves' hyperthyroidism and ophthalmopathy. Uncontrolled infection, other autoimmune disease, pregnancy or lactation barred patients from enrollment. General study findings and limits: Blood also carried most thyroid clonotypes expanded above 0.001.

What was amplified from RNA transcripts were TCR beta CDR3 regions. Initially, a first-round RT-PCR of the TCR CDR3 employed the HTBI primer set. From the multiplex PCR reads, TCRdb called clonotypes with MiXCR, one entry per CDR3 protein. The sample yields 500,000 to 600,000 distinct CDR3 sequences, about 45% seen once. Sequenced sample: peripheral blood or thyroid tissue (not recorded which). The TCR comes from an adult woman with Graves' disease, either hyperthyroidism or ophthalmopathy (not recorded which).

CDR3 in DNA: TGCAGTGCTAGCGGGCAGACTAATTCACCCCTCCACTTT. As protein: CSASGQTNSPLHF. The chain is built from TRBV20-1 and TRBJ1-6; D call uncertain. The CDR3 extends over 13 amino acids. Per the germline V gene, CDR1 is DFQATT and CDR2 is SNEGSKA (reference sequence). V was clipped by 3 bases and J by 6 bases, with 9 bases between them.